This T cell receptor beta chain was found in a study of blood T cell repertoires in COVID-19. As for the study in general: Samples of COVID-19 (acute and convalescent) were obtained from the United States, Italy and Spain. PBMCs, B-cell-depleted T cells, or T cells provided the cDNA or gDNA that made up the material.

Germline V gives CDR1 SGHKS, CDR2 YYEKEE (reference sequence). This CDR3 spans 13 amino acids. V trimming: 1 base; J trimming: 4 bases; junction bases outside the gene matches: 1. Source study methods: Estimated nucleated cell counts came from reference gene primer amplification. Sequenced by immunoSEQ multiplex PCR; TCRdb stores in-frame clones only, minus some. V, J and clone size were drawn from that table, and D and trimming were deduced from the DNA. This table holds about 140,000 clones, approximately 88% found once. This clone was detected only a few times. The chain carries TRBV5-5 and TRBJ1-2, with 7 bases that match TRBD1. The TCR comes from a woman aged 45 to 65 with acute or convalescent COVID-19. The specimen sequenced was peripheral blood. CDR3 amino acids: CASSLTGAYGYTF. CDR3 nucleotides: TGTGCCAGCAGCTTGACAGGGGCCTATGGCTACACCTTC.